This entry lists 9 T cell receptor beta chains sequenced from one sample in a study of blood T cells in healthy people across ages. Then a second PCR, running about 6 to 12 cycles, was carried out with a sample-barcoded 5' primer and a J-beta primer mix. TCRdb used MiXCR to reprocess the 5' RACE reads, holding one entry per CDR3 protein. This table has some 1.5 million distinct CDR3 sequences, 25% to 30% appearing once. Input material: blood. These receptor sequences come from a woman aged 25 to 45 in good health.

About this clonotype itself: This may be a read error, as it is one base from a much larger clone. The gene calls are TRBV6-5 and TRBJ1-1; perhaps TRBD1 as D (5 bases). From germline, CDR1 is MNHEY and CDR2 SVGAGI. The CDR3 runs 14 residues. CDR3 in amino acids: CVSSLDGGNTEAFF. Here the CDR3 DNA reads TGTGTCAGCAGTTTGGACGGGGGGAACACTGAAGCTTTCTTT.

The genes are TRBV11-2 and TRBJ2-7; tentative D call: TRBD2 (5 bases). Germline-derived CDR1 and CDR2 are SGHAT and FQNNGV. Between the trimmed V and J ends, which lost 0 bases and 6 bases, there was a span of 12 bases. This CDR3 has 14 residues. CDR3 nucleotide sequence: TGTGCCAGCAGCTTAGACCCGCCGAGCGGCGAGCAGTACTTC. Residues: CASSLDPPSGEQYF.

This clonotype was found a few times. V gene TRBV5-1 combines with J gene TRBJ1-6; TRBD1 is a possible D gene (6 bases). Germline lookup yields CDR1 SGHRS and CDR2 YFSETQ. The CDR3 is made up of 16 amino acids. With 0 bases removed from V and 3 bases from J, the gap between germline ends came to 10 bases. The DNA for the CDR3 is TGCGCCAGCAGCTTGGAGGGGGTTTTCTATAATTCACCCCTCCACTTT. Amino acid sequence: CASSLEGVFYNSPLHF. Variable domain in full (rest from reference TRBV5-1 and TRBJ1-6): KAGVTQTPRYLIKTRGQQVTLSCSPISGHRSVSWYQQTPGQGLQFLFEYFSETQRNKGNFPGRFSGRQFSNSRSEMNVSTLELGDSALYLCASSLEGVFYNSPLHFGNGTRLTVT.

The rearrangement uses TRBV20-1 and TRBJ2-3; possibly TRBD1 for D (5 bases). The V gene lost 4 bases and the J gene lost 0 bases, with 17 bases spanning the gap. The germline gives CDR1 DFQATT, CDR2 SNEGSKA (reference sequence). This CDR3 has 16 residues. CDR3 in amino acids: CSAIVQGKTSTDTQYF. For the CDR3, the DNA is TGCAGTGCTATCGTCCAGGGCAAAACTAGCACAGATACGCAGTATTTT.

This clonotype has only a few counts. This rearrangement joins TRBV29-1 to TRBJ1-2; D remains ambiguous. V was cut by 3 bases and J by 8 bases, with 10 bases left in between. The CDR3 extends over 11 amino acids. Germline V CDR1 and CDR2: SQVTM, ANQGSEA. CDR3 sequence (DNA): TGCAGCGTTGAGTCAGGACCAGGCTACACCTTC. Translated, it gives CSVESGPGYTF.

The chain carries TRBV6-1 and TRBJ1-2; possible D gene TRBD1, 6 bases. CDR3 length: 19 amino acids. CDR1 and CDR2 from the germline V gene are MNHNS and SASEGT. V shed 6 bases and J shed 7 bases, with 33 bases lying between them. In DNA form, the CDR3 reads TGTGCCAGCAGCTCCCCATTGGTCGGCCCTACCCTGGGGGCGTCTGGCTACACCTTC. Translating gives CASSSPLVGPTLGASGYTF.

Note on this clonotype: An end of the junction differs from the germline gene, which may be a read error. The CDR3 spells CASRIAYRNQPQHF. Written as DNA, the CDR3 is TGTGCCAGTAGGATAGCCTACAGGAATCAGCCCCAGCATTTT. The J gene is TRBJ1-5, the V gene TRBV19; TRBD1 might be the D (5 bases). The CDR3 extends over 14 amino acids. The germline V gene has CDR1 LNHDA and CDR2 SQIVND (reference sequence). The variable domain in full, completed from reference TRBV19 and TRBJ1-5, reads DGGITQSPKYLFRKEGQNVTLSCEQNLNHDAMYWYRQDPGQGLRLIYYSQIVNDFQKGDIAEGYSVSREKKESFPLTVTSAQKNPTAFYLCASRIAYRNQPQHFGDGTRLSIL.

This clonotype was counted at least ten times. V usage is TRBV20-1 and J usage is TRBJ2-7; D is unclear. Germline lookup yields CDR1 DFQATT and CDR2 SNEGSKA (reference sequence). The CDR3 covers 13 residues. V shed 6 bases and J shed 0 bases, with 12 bases lying between them. CDR3: CSADAGSSYEQYF. CDR3 nucleotide sequence: TGCAGTGCAGATGCCGGGTCCTCCTACGAGCAGTACTTC.

This rearrangement joins TRBV5-1 to TRBJ2-2; a possible D gene is TRBD1 (6 bases). The ends were cut back, 7 bases at V and 4 bases at J, with 17 bases in the middle. CDR1 is SGHRS, CDR2 YFSETQ, per germline. The CDR3 sequence is 15 residues long. CDR3 nucleotide sequence: TGCGCCAGCCGGGTGGCAGGGGATTTCACCGGGGAGCTGTTTTTT. Translating it yields CASRVAGDFTGELFF.